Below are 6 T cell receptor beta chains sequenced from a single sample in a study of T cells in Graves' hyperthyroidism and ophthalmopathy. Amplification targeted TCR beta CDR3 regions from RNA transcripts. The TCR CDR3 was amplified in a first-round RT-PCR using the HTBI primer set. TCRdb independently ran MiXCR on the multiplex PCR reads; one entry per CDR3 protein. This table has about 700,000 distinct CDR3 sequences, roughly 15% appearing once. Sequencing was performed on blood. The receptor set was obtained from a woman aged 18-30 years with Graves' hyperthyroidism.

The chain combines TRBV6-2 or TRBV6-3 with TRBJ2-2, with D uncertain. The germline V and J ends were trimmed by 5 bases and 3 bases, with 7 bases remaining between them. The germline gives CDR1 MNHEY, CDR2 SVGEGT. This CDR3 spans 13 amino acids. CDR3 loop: CASSEIDTGELFF. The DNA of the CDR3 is TGTGCCAGCAGTGAAATAGACACCGGGGAGCTGTTTTTT.

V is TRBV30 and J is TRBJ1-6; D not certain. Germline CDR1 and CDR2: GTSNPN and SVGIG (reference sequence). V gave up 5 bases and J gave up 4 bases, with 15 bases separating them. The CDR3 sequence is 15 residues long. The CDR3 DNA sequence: TGTGCCTGGTCCCAAAGATCCAAGTATAATTCACCCCTCCACTTT. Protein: CAWSQRSKYNSPLHF.

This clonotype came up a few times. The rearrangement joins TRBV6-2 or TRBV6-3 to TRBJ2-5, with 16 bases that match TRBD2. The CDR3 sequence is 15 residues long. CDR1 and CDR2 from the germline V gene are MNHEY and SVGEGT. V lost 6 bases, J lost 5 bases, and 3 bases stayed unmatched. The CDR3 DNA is TGTGCCAGCAGGGGACTAGCGGGAGGGGTCGAGACCCAGTACTTC. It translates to CASRGLAGGVETQYF.

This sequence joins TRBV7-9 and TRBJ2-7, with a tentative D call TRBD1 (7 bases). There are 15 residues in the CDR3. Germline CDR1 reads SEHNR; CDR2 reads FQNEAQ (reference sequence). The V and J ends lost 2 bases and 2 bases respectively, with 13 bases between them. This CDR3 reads CASSLQGGHAYEQYF. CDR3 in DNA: TGTGCCAGCAGCTTACAGGGGGGTCACGCCTACGAGCAGTACTTC.

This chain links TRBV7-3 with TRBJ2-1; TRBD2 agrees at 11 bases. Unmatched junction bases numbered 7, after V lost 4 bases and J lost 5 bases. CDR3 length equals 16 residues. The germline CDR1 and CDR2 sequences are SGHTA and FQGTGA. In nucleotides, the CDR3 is TGTGCCAGCAGCTCACCCGGGACTAGCGGAAACAATGAGCAGTTCTTC. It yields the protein CASSSPGTSGNNEQFF.

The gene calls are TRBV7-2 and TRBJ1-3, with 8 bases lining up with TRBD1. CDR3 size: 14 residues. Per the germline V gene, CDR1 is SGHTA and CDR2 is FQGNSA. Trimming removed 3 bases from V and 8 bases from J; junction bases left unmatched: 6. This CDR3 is CASSLRQGLDTIYF. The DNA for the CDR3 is TGTGCCAGCAGCTTGAGACAGGGGTTGGACACCATATATTTT.